This T cell receptor beta chain appears in the sequencing data of a study of blood T cell repertoires in COVID-19. Whole-study context: Researchers got acute and convalescent COVID-19 samples from the United States, Italy and Spain. Sources were T cells, B-cell-depleted T cells, or PBMCs; the material itself was cDNA or gDNA.

Unmatched junction bases numbered 16, after V lost 3 bases and J lost 6 bases. From germline, CDR1 is LNHDA and CDR2 SQIVND (reference sequence). The CDR3 runs 19 residues. In the authors' workflow: Estimation of nucleated cell counts was performed using reference gene primer amplification. Sequencing was performed with immunoSEQ multiplex PCR; in TCRdb, only in-frame clones are kept and a portion is missing. V and J calls and clone size are those listed in that table; D and trimming were worked out from the DNA. Of just under 55,000 clones in the sample, about four fifths were seen once. The receptor's source is an older woman with acute or convalescent COVID-19. The sequenced sample was peripheral blood. This rearrangement joins TRBV19 to TRBJ2-4; 11 bases match TRBD1. This CDR3 is CASSILLRRTGGIGNIQYF. DNA of the CDR3: TGTGCCAGTAGTATTCTCCTTAGGAGGACAGGGGGCATTGGAAACATTCAGTACTTC.